This T cell receptor beta chain was obtained from a study of blood T cell repertoires in COVID-19. At the level of the study: The cDNA or gDNA used as material had been derived from T cells, B-cell-depleted T cells, or PBMCs.

Participant-given clinical history determined each cohort assignment. CDR3 length: 12 amino acids. V was trimmed by 4 bases and J by 9 bases, leaving 10 bases between them. Looked up from germline, CDR1 is SGHTA and CDR2 is FQGNSA. Per the original data handling: Nucleated cell counts were estimated from reference gene primer amplification. Generated by immunoSEQ multiplex PCR, the TCRdb table keeps only in-frame clones and is missing some. Clone size and V and J calls were adopted from that table, with D and trimming inferred from the DNA. Counted here are approximately 380,000 clones, about 88% occurring once; the ten biggest clones make up more than 0.95%.

Sequenced input: PBMCs or T cells enriched from blood (not recorded which). This clonotype was sampled from a woman younger than 35 who had recovered from COVID-19. This rearrangement joins TRBV7-2 to TRBJ1-5; D remains ambiguous. The CDR3 sequence: CASSSSAGPQHF. In DNA form, the CDR3 reads TGTGCCAGCAGCTCTTCCGCAGGGCCCCAGCATTTT.